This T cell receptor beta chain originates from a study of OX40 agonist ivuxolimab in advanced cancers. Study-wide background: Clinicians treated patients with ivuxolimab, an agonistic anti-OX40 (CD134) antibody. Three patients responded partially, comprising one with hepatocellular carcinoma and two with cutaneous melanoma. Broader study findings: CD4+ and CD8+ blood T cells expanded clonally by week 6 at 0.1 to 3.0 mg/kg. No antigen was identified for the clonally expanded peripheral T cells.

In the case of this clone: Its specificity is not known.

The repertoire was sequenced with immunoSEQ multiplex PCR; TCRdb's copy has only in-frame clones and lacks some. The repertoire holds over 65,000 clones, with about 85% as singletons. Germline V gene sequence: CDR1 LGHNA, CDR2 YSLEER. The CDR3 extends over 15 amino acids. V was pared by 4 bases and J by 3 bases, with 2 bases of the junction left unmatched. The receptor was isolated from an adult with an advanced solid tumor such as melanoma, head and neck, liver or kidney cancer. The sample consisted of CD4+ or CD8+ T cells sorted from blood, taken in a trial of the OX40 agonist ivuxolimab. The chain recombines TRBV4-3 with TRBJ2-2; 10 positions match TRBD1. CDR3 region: CASSLGTGDTGELFF. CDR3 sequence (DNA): TGCGCCAGCAGCCTCGGGACAGGGGACACCGGGGAGCTGTTTTTT.